This T cell receptor beta chain was documented in a study of cytomegalovirus exposure and HLA in healthy donors. The CDR3 has 15 residues. Germline trimming cut 6 bases from V and 0 bases from J; bases unmatched to any gene: 8. Germline CDR1 is MNHEY and CDR2 is SVGAGI. Primers for the PCR totalled 60 Vbeta and 13 Jbeta. Only in-frame clones appear in the TCRdb table, and some are missing; sequencing was by immunoSEQ multiplex PCR. The sample holds more than 95,000 clones, 13% to 15% seen once. This clone was seen only a few times. The target antigen is unknown. Study-level results: Likely technical artifact: a cluster of highly shared sequence variants.

This TCR was recovered from a female donor in good health and CMV-seronegative. The sequencing input was PBMCs. The chain recombines TRBV6-5 with TRBJ2-7, with 7 bases aligning to TRBD1. CDR3 sequence reads: CASSLQGHSSYEQYF. DNA of the CDR3: TGTGCCAGCAGCCTACAGGGGCACAGCTCCTACGAGCAGTACTTC.